Below are 12 T cell receptor beta chains sequenced from a single sample in a study of blood T cell repertoires in COVID-19. Profiled with immunoSEQ multiplex PCR; TCRdb holds only in-frame clones, not every one. The sample holds roughly 26,000 clones, under 90% seen once. Sequencing was carried out using peripheral blood. Receptor source: a human donor in a cohort sampled during active COVID-19.

The genes are TRBV7-2 and TRBJ1-1; no clear D. The germline V gene has CDR1 SGHTA and CDR2 FQGNSA. The CDR3 is made up of 13 amino acids. V was clipped by 6 bases and J by 1 base, with 9 bases between them. The CDR3 bases are TGTGCCAGCAGTACTGCCCAGAACACTGAAGCTTTCTTT. It translates to CASSTAQNTEAFF.

J is TRBJ1-6 and V is TRBV4-1; 7 bases map to TRBD1. Germline V gene data show CDR1 as MGHRA and CDR2 as YSYEKL. The CDR3 loop spans 15 amino acids. The V and J ends lost 3 bases and 7 bases, in that order; junction bases with no gene match: 6. CDR3 DNA: TGCGCCAGCAGCCAGACAGGGCAGGAGAATTCACCCCTCCACTTT. Translating gives CASSQTGQENSPLHF.

The V call is TRBV20-1, the J call TRBJ1-2; TRBD1 is a possible D gene (5 bases). In germline, CDR1 is DFQATT, CDR2 SNEGSKA (reference sequence). The V end lost 5 bases, the J end lost 10 bases, and 14 bases lay between the germline ends. The CDR3 contains 11 residues. The CDR3 nucleotides are TGCAGTGCTCGATATGCACAGGACTACACCTTC. Translated: CSARYAQDYTF.

The chain carries TRBV5-1 and TRBJ2-2, with 8 positions matching TRBD1. Germline CDR1 is SGHRS and CDR2 is YFSETQ. V was clipped by 2 bases and J by 7 bases; unmatched bases: 10. CDR3 size: 16 residues. The chain's CDR3 is CASSLHQGQEIGELFF. DNA of the CDR3: TGCGCCAGCAGCTTACATCAGGGACAGGAAATCGGGGAGCTGTTTTTT.

This chain connects TRBV24-1 to TRBJ2-7, with D possibly being TRBD2 (5 bases). CDR1 and CDR2 from the germline V gene are KGHDR and SFDVKD. The CDR3 is 15 amino acids. Trimming removed 4 bases at V and 2 bases at J, with 14 bases between. The CDR3 protein is CATSDFSTGAYEQYF. Here the CDR3 DNA reads TGTGCCACCAGTGACTTCTCTACCGGGGCCTACGAGCAGTACTTC.

The gene calls are TRBV6-5 and TRBJ1-3; D is unresolved. The CDR3 sequence is 15 residues long. In germline, CDR1 is MNHEY, CDR2 SVGAGI. V was clipped by 7 bases and J by 0 bases, with 13 bases between them. The chain's CDR3 is CASTRRFRSGNTIYF. DNA for the CDR3: TGTGCCAGCACCCGCCGGTTCCGCTCTGGAAACACCATATATTTT.

The chain links TRBV3-1 (or the pseudogene TRBV3-2) to TRBJ2-7; the match to TRBD2 covers 11 bases. V lost 6 bases to trimming and J lost 5 bases; unmatched junction nucleotides: 12. CDR3 length: 16 amino acids. Germline loops: CDR1 LGHDT, CDR2 YNNKEL (reference sequence). This CDR3 is CASSLFTSGSNDEQYF. The CDR3 nucleotides are TGTGCCAGCAGTCTGTTCACTAGCGGGAGTAATGACGAGCAGTACTTC.

The V call is TRBV7-7, the J call TRBJ2-1, with 11 bases identical to TRBD2. With 5 bases clipped from V and 3 bases from J, the junction kept 3 bases outside the gene matches. The CDR3 extends over 15 amino acids. Germline assignment: CDR1 SSHAT and CDR2 FNYEAQ (reference sequence). For the CDR3, the DNA is TGTGCCAGCAGCCTGGGGACTAGCGGCTACAATGAGCAGTTCTTC. As protein: CASSLGTSGYNEQFF.

V usage is TRBV7-6 and J usage is TRBJ1-1; 7 bases fit TRBD1. Germline values: CDR1 SGHVS, CDR2 FNYEAQ. The CDR3 has 14 residues. Trimming took 5 bases from V and 2 from J; bases not matched to a gene: 5. CDR3 sequence: CASSPTGTNTEAFF. CDR3 nucleotide sequence: TGTGCCAGCAGCCCGACAGGGACCAACACTGAAGCTTTCTTT.

This chain connects TRBV9 to TRBJ2-1, with 7 bases matching TRBD2. Germline lookup yields CDR1 SGDLS and CDR2 YYNGEE. The CDR3 runs to 15 residues. The V segment lost 0 bases and the J segment 4 bases; nucleotides outside the gene matches: 4. The CDR3, as DNA: TGTGCCAGCAGCGTAGGGCTAGCGGAGTACAATGAGCAGTTCTTC. Its translation is CASSVGLAEYNEQFF.

The chain links TRBV10-3 to TRBJ2-1; 10 bases are shared with TRBD1. CDR1 is ENHRY, CDR2 SYGVKD, per germline. This CDR3 has 12 amino acids. The CDR3 region is CATETGGFEQFF. In DNA, the CDR3 is TGTGCTACTGAGACAGGGGGCTTTGAGCAGTTCTTC.

The chain joins TRBV6-5 to TRBJ1-1; 10 positions agree with TRBD1. V trimming: 0 bases; J trimming: 11 bases; junction bases outside the gene matches: 9. The CDR3 runs to 15 residues. Germline lookup yields CDR1 MNHEY and CDR2 SVGAGI. The CDR3 loop reads CASSYSTGGAWIAFF. CDR3 in DNA: TGTGCCAGCAGTTACTCGACAGGGGGCGCTTGGATTGCTTTCTTT.